What follows are 14 T cell receptor beta chains derived from one specimen sequenced in a study of cytomegalovirus exposure and HLA in healthy donors. The PCR employed 60 Vbeta primers together with 13 Jbeta primers. Repertoires were generated with immunoSEQ multiplex PCR, while TCRdb's copy carries only in-frame clones and drops some. The sample has about 210,000 clones; about 80% are singletons. The sample comprised PBMCs. The receptor set was obtained from a man aged 35-49 years in good health and CMV-seropositive.

In the case of this clone: Different DNA sequences within this sample yield the same CDR3. This chain links TRBV25-1 with TRBJ2-5; 7 bases map to TRBD2. J lost 3 bases, V lost 6 bases, and 7 bases had no gene match. Germline V gene data show CDR1 as MGHDK and CDR2 as SYGVNS. There are 14 residues in the CDR3. The DNA of the CDR3 is TGTGCCAGCAGCCGACTGGCGGGAGAAGAGACCCAGTACTTC. Its translation is CASSRLAGEETQYF.

The chain combines TRBV2 with TRBJ2-5, with 8 bases that match TRBD1. J was trimmed by 7 bases and V by 4 bases; bases with no gene match: 11. The CDR3 runs 15 residues. CDR1 is SNHLY, CDR2 FYNNEI, per germline. CDR3 sequence: CASSGYGQGVVTQYF. Written as DNA, the CDR3 is TGTGCCAGCAGTGGCTACGGACAGGGAGTAGTGACCCAGTACTTC.

The genes are TRBV30 and TRBJ1-5, with 8 bases matching TRBD1. CDR1 is GTSNPN and CDR2 is SVGIG in the germline V gene (reference sequence). The CDR3 has 16 amino acids. V dropped 3 bases and J dropped 4; count of bases not matched to a gene: 11. The CDR3 DNA sequence: TGTGCCTGGAGGGCCCCTTCCACAGGGGGAAATCAGCCCCAGCATTTT. Protein: CAWRAPSTGGNQPQHF.

CDR3 in amino acids: CASRSRANYGYTF. In DNA, the CDR3 is TGTGCCAGCAGGTCCAGGGCCAATTATGGCTACACCTTC. The chain carries TRBV7-9 and TRBJ1-2; tentatively, D is TRBD1 (5 bases). Trimming left V 6 bases short and J 5 bases short, with 13 bases between. The germline CDR1 and CDR2 sequences are SEHNR and FQNEAQ (reference sequence). The CDR3 spans 13 residues.

CDR3 sequence reads: CASSESGLDEQYF. The CDR3 bases are TGCGCCAGCAGTGAGTCGGGGCTAGACGAGCAGTACTTC. The chain employs TRBV10-1 and TRBJ2-7; D might be TRBD1 (5 bases). Between the trimmed V and J ends, which lost 0 bases and 5 bases, there was a span of 8 bases. The CDR3 is 13 residues long. Looked up from germline, CDR1 is WNHNN and CDR2 is SYGVQD (reference sequence).

The chain has TRBV18 and TRBJ2-1; D unclear. CDR3 length equals 16 residues. The germline CDR1 and CDR2 sequences are KGHSH and LQKENI. Trimming took 4 bases from V and 3 from J, leaving 16 bases between them. The CDR3 protein is CASSRPSQASYNEQFF. CDR3 DNA sequence: TGTGCCAGCTCACGCCCCAGCCAGGCGAGCTACAATGAGCAGTTCTTC.

V and J are TRBV5-1 and TRBJ2-7; the match to TRBD1 covers 8 bases. V was clipped by 0 bases and J by 0 bases; unmatched bases: 2. Germline V CDR1 and CDR2: SGHRS, YFSETQ. The CDR3 is made up of 15 amino acids. The CDR3 protein is CASSLGTGSSYEQYF. The DNA for the CDR3 is TGCGCCAGCAGCTTGGGGACAGGGTCCTCCTACGAGCAGTACTTC.

The V and J genes are TRBV6-6 and TRBJ2-7; tentatively, D is TRBD2 (7 bases). Germline assignment: CDR1 MNHNY and CDR2 SVGAGI (reference sequence). The CDR3 extends over 15 amino acids. The V and J ends lost 5 bases and 0 bases respectively, with 14 bases between them. DNA for the CDR3: TGTGCCAGCAGTGGGGGGGCGGGGATCTCCTACGAGCAGTACTTC. It specifies CASSGGAGISYEQYF.

This sequence joins TRBV2 and TRBJ2-3; perhaps TRBD1 as D (6 bases). V dropped 8 bases and J dropped 6 bases, with 18 bases sitting between them. The CDR3 runs 14 residues. CDR1 and CDR2 (germline): SNHLY, FYNNEI. In DNA, the CDR3 is TGTGCCAGCGGACGCGAGGGGGAGAGGGATACGCAGTATTTT. Translating it yields CASGREGERDTQYF.

CDR3 bases: TGTGCCAGCAGCCCGGGACAGGGGGAAGGAAAACTGTTTTTT. Translated, it gives CASSPGQGEGKLFF. The chain employs TRBV7-6 and TRBJ1-4; TRBD1 aligns across 11 bases. The CDR3 consists of 14 residues. Germline assignment: CDR1 SGHVS and CDR2 FNYEAQ. V was clipped by 5 bases and J by 10 bases; unmatched bases: 6.

This clone was counted a single time. This chain connects TRBV5-1 to TRBJ2-6; D is ambiguous. CDR1 is SGHRS and CDR2 is YFSETQ in the germline V gene. This CDR3 contains 14 residues. Between the trimmed V and J ends, which lost 4 bases and 0 bases, there was a span of 5 bases. The CDR3 spells CASSPYSGANVLTF. As DNA, the CDR3 is TGCGCCAGCAGCCCTTACTCTGGGGCCAACGTCCTGACTTTC.

This chain connects TRBV11-2 to TRBJ2-7, with D maybe TRBD1 (6 bases). CDR1 and CDR2 (germline): SGHAT, FQNNGV. V lost 5 bases, J lost 5 bases, and 16 bases lay in between. The CDR3 is 14 residues long. The CDR3 loop is CASSPLQGTNEQYF. For the CDR3, the DNA is TGTGCCAGCAGCCCCTTACAGGGTACGAACGAGCAGTACTTC.

As concerns this clone: Germline is not matched at one junction end, which may reflect a read error. Other DNA variants within this sample encode the same CDR3. The V and J genes are TRBV5-1 and TRBJ2-7; D is ambiguous. Germline V gives CDR1 SGHRS, CDR2 YFSETQ. The CDR3 runs to 14 residues. The CDR3 region is CASSLSSGSYEQYF. The CDR3 nucleotides are TGCGCCAGCAGCCTTTCTAGTGGGTCCTACGAACAGTACTTC. Variable domain in full (rest from reference TRBV5-1 and TRBJ2-7): KAGVTQTPRYLIKTRGQQVTLSCSPISGHRSVSWYQQTPGQGLQFLFEYFSETQRNKGNFPGRFSGRQFSNSRSEMNVSTLELGDSALYLCASSLSSGSYEQYFGPGTRLTVT.

The chain employs TRBV30 and TRBJ2-1, with 8 bases matching TRBD2. The CDR3 is 12 residues long. The junction had 2 bases not matched to a gene; V was cut back by 5 bases and J by 5 bases. Germline CDR1 reads GTSNPN; CDR2 reads SVGIG (reference sequence). The CDR3 nucleotides read TGTGCCTGGGGACTAGCCAACAATGAGCAGTTCTTC. Its protein is CAWGLANNEQFF. The entire variable domain, with the rest obtained from reference TRBV30 and TRBJ2-1, is as follows: SQTIHQWPATLVQPVGSPLSLECTVEGTSNPNLYWYRQAAGRGLQLLFYSVGIGQISSEVPQNLSASRPQDRQFILSSKKLLLSDSGFYLCAWGLANNEQFFGPGTRLTVL.